What follows are 23 T cell receptor beta chains derived from one specimen sequenced in a study of cytomegalovirus exposure and HLA in healthy donors. PCR amplification relied on 60 Vbeta primers (plus 13 Jbeta primers). Only in-frame clones appear in the TCRdb table, and some are missing; sequencing was by immunoSEQ multiplex PCR. The repertoire holds 95,000 to 150,000 clones, with more than 9% as singletons. Sequenced: PBMCs. The receptor set was obtained from a woman aged 18-29 years in good health and CMV-seropositive.

V usage is TRBV6-5 and J usage is TRBJ1-1; D possibly corresponds to TRBD1 (6 bases). Germline V gene lookup returns CDR1 MNHEY and CDR2 SVGAGI. This CDR3 has 14 residues. V shed 6 bases and J shed 8 bases, with 19 bases lying between them. CDR3 nucleotides: TGTGCCAGCAGAACCCCTGGGGGGGCGGAAGAAGCTTTCTTT. It encodes CASRTPGGAEEAFF.

V gene TRBV4-1 combines with J gene TRBJ1-1, with D unclear. Trimming left V 4 bases short and J 5 bases short, with 11 bases between. From germline, CDR1 is MGHRA and CDR2 YSYEKL. The CDR3 is 13 amino acids. The CDR3 reads CASSPAEVTEAFF. The CDR3 coding sequence is TGCGCCAGCAGCCCAGCGGAGGTGACTGAAGCTTTCTTT.

This clone was detected only a few times. The chain employs TRBV23-1 and TRBJ2-2, with 7 bases aligning to TRBD2. TRBV23-1 counts as an open reading frame of uncertain function. This CDR3 is 17 amino acids long. V was pared by 6 bases and J by 0 bases, with 10 bases of the junction left unmatched. CDR3 coding DNA: TGCGCCAGCAGGGATCACATAGCGGGCCCGAACACCGGGGAGCTGTTTTTT. This sequence encodes CASRDHIAGPNTGELFF.

The chain is built from TRBV29-1 and TRBJ1-2, with D possibly being TRBD1 (5 bases). V gave up 4 bases and J gave up 4 bases, with 13 bases separating them. The CDR3 length is 13 residues. The germline V gene encodes CDR1 SQVTM and CDR2 ANQGSEA. CDR3 in DNA: TGCAGCGTTGGCGGGGCCCTTATCTATGGCTACACCTTC. Protein: CSVGGALIYGYTF.

This clone appeared a few times. The V call is TRBV27, the J call TRBJ2-7, with 7 bases identical to TRBD2. CDR1 and CDR2 (germline): MNHEY, SMNVEV (reference sequence). J lost 4 bases, V lost 5 bases, and 17 bases had no gene match. The CDR3 contains 17 residues. CDR3 nucleotide sequence: TGTGCCAGCAGTCCGAAAAATCCGGGACTAAGGGCGTACGAGCAGTACTTC. It specifies CASSPKNPGLRAYEQYF.

The sample holds a few counts of this clone. The genes are TRBV11-3 and TRBJ2-7; weak D call: TRBD1 (6 bases). Germline assignment: CDR1 SGHNT and CDR2 YENEEA. This CDR3 has 14 residues. With 0 bases removed from V and 1 base from J, the gap between germline ends came to 7 bases. CDR3: CASSLEQGSYEQYF. The CDR3 DNA reads as TGTGCCAGCAGCTTAGAGCAGGGGTCCTACGAGCAGTACTTC.

V usage is TRBV5-1 and J usage is TRBJ1-1, with 7 positions matching TRBD1. The junction had 1 base not matched to a gene; V was cut back by 1 base and J by 4 bases. This CDR3 spans 13 amino acids. The germline gives CDR1 SGHRS, CDR2 YFSETQ. This CDR3 reads CASSLRQGTEAFF. The CDR3 region has the DNA TGCGCCAGCAGCTTGCGACAGGGCACTGAAGCTTTCTTT.

The rearrangement links TRBV15 to TRBJ1-5; D is possibly TRBD1 (6 bases). CDR3 length: 18 residues. Trimming took off 2 bases at V and 0 bases at J, with 17 bases between the two ends. Germline V gene lookup returns CDR1 LNHNV and CDR2 YYDKDF (reference sequence). The CDR3 is CATSRSKDRGGSNQPQHF. CDR3 in DNA: TGTGCCACCAGCAGATCAAAGGACAGAGGTGGTAGCAATCAGCCCCAGCATTTT.

This clone has more than one count but fewer than ten. This chain uses TRBV23-1 with TRBJ2-7; possibly TRBD1 for D (5 bases). TRBV23-1 qualifies as an ORF whose function is uncertain. The V gene lost 0 bases and the J gene lost 3 bases, with 12 bases spanning the gap. The CDR3 is 15 residues long. The CDR3 sequence is CASSQSCRVGYEQYF. The CDR3 region has the DNA TGCGCCAGCAGTCAATCGTGCAGGGTGGGCTACGAGCAGTACTTC.

The V gene is TRBV9, the J gene TRBJ1-4; D is uncertain. The V end was cut by 4 bases, the J end by 0 bases, with 10 bases between. The CDR3 runs to 15 residues. Germline V gene sequence: CDR1 SGDLS, CDR2 YYNGEE. For the CDR3, the DNA is TGTGCCAGCAGCCCCCACGGAGCAACTAATGAAAAACTGTTTTTT. Translated, it gives CASSPHGATNEKLFF.

The chain couples TRBV7-6 to TRBJ2-3; 7 bases line up with TRBD2. The CDR3 consists of 14 residues. Germline lookup yields CDR1 SGHVS and CDR2 FNYEAQ. J was trimmed by 9 bases and V by 4 bases; bases with no gene match: 10. The CDR3 DNA reads TGTGCCAGCAGCTCCATCCCCAGCGGGATGACGCAGTATTTT. This gives the protein CASSSIPSGMTQYF.

The rearrangement joins TRBV4-2 to TRBJ2-3; 7 bases are a match to TRBD1. Trimming removed 4 bases from V and 6 bases from J; junction bases left unmatched: 16. In germline, CDR1 is LGHNA, CDR2 YNFKEQ. The CDR3 totals 17 residues. CDR3 protein: CASSPPGTVGVRDTQYF. The CDR3 DNA reads TGTGCCAGCAGCCCCCCCGGGACAGTTGGTGTTCGGGATACGCAGTATTTT.

This clone was counted a few times. The chain has TRBV7-6 and TRBJ2-5, with unresolved D. This CDR3 is built from 13 residues. Germline V gene lookup returns CDR1 SGHVS and CDR2 FNYEAQ. V was shortened by 5 bases and J by 2 bases, with 9 bases between the two germline ends. CDR3 amino acids: CASSPEWQETQYF. The CDR3 DNA reads as TGTGCCAGCAGCCCGGAGTGGCAAGAGACCCAGTACTTC. The complete variable domain, with remaining parts taken from reference TRBV7-6 and TRBJ2-5, reads GAGVSQSPRYKVTKRGQDVALRCDPISGHVSLYWYRQALGQGPEFLTYFNYEAQQDKSGLPNDRFSAERPEGSISTLTIQRTEQRDSAMYRCASSPEWQETQYFGPGTRLLVL.

This clone was found a few times. The genes are TRBV7-8 and TRBJ1-2; D perhaps matches TRBD1 (6 bases). Germline values: CDR1 SGHVS, CDR2 FQNEAQ. The length of the CDR3 is 14 residues. The ends were cut back, 6 bases at V and 0 bases at J, with 11 bases in the middle. The CDR3 DNA sequence: TGTGCCAGCAGTTGGACAGATGCTAACTATGGCTACACCTTC. The encoded protein is CASSWTDANYGYTF.

V usage is TRBV6-5 and J usage is TRBJ1-1, with a possible D match to TRBD1 (6 bases). Germline CDR1 is MNHEY and CDR2 is SVGAGI. V was trimmed by 5 bases and J by 5 bases, leaving 18 bases between them. The CDR3 is made up of 15 amino acids. In DNA form, the CDR3 reads TGTGCCAGCAGTAATGGAGGACCAGGGGTGACTGAAGCTTTCTTT. Translation: CASSNGGPGVTEAFF.

This chain connects TRBV6-1 to TRBJ2-7, with 11 bases fitting TRBD2. The CDR3 length is 14 residues. CDR1 is MNHNS, CDR2 SASEGT, per germline. Unmatched junction bases numbered 4, after V lost 3 bases and J lost 6 bases. The CDR3 nucleotides are TGTGCCAGCAGTGACGTAGCGGGAGGGCCCGAGCAGTACTTC. This sequence encodes CASSDVAGGPEQYF.

This clone was counted between two and nine times. The J gene is TRBJ2-5, the V gene TRBV27, with 8 bases fitting TRBD2. Germline CDR1 MNHEY, CDR2 SMNVEV (reference sequence). CDR3 length: 15 amino acids. With 5 bases clipped from V and 4 bases from J, the junction kept 9 bases outside the gene matches. The CDR3 DNA reads as TGTGCCAGCAGTGACATAGCGGGAATTAGAGAGACCCAGTACTTC. Its translation: CASSDIAGIRETQYF.

The CDR3 protein is CASSLRYEQFF. The CDR3 nucleotides read TGTGCCAGTAGTCTGCGGTATGAGCAGTTCTTC. V usage is TRBV19 and J usage is TRBJ2-1; the D is unclear. Looked up from germline, CDR1 is LNHDA and CDR2 is SQIVND (reference sequence). The ends were cut back, 5 bases at V and 8 bases at J, with 7 bases in the middle. There are 11 residues in the CDR3.

This clone was counted a few times. The chain links TRBV28 to TRBJ1-2; D is unclear. The CDR3 has 10 amino acids. CDR1 and CDR2 from the germline V gene are MDHEN and SYDVKM. The V and J ends lost 5 bases and 10 bases respectively, with 8 bases between them. CDR3: CASSHTYYTF. In DNA, the CDR3 is TGTGCCAGCAGTCATACTTACTACACCTTC.

This clone was counted only a few times. The chain joins TRBV7-9 to TRBJ2-7, with 7 bases matching TRBD1. Germline lookup yields CDR1 SEHNR and CDR2 FQNEAQ (reference sequence). Unmatched junction bases numbered 7, after V lost 5 bases and J lost 0 bases. This CDR3 spans 15 amino acids. The CDR3 protein is CASSTGTVGSYEQYF. The CDR3 nucleotides are TGTGCCAGCAGCACGGGGACAGTGGGCTCCTACGAGCAGTACTTC. Full variable domain (remainder filled in from reference TRBV7-9 and TRBJ2-7): DTGVSQNPRHKITKRGQNVTFRCDPISEHNRLYWYRQTLGQGPEFLTYFQNEAQLEKSRLLSDRFSAERPKGSFSTLEIQRTEQGDSAMYLCASSTGTVGSYEQYFGPGTRLTVT.

This clone was found a few times. V is TRBV6-1 and J is TRBJ1-2; tentatively, D is TRBD1 (6 bases). This CDR3 is 14 amino acids long. CDR1 is MNHNS and CDR2 is SASEGT in the germline V gene. V was cut by 2 bases and J by 1 base, with 8 bases left in between. The CDR3 region has the DNA TGTGCCAGCAGTGAAACAGGGATTAACTATGGCTACACCTTC. Amino acids: CASSETGINYGYTF.

This clone was seen a handful of times. This rearrangement joins TRBV10-3 to TRBJ1-2; D remains unclear. CDR3 length: 13 residues. Trimming stripped 6 bases from V and 4 bases from J, with 12 bases between. Germline V gene lookup returns CDR1 ENHRY and CDR2 SYGVKD. The CDR3 nucleotides are TGTGCCATCAGCGATGCGGGGATCTATGGCTACACCTTC. Translated: CAISDAGIYGYTF.

V and J are TRBV7-8 and TRBJ1-4; D is ambiguous. CDR1 and CDR2 (germline): SGHVS, FQNEAQ. Trimming removed 4 bases at V and 8 bases at J, with 11 bases between. The CDR3 is 13 residues long. DNA of the CDR3: TGTGCCAGCAGCTCTGGACTACGGGAAAAACTGTTTTTT. It yields the protein CASSSGLREKLFF. The full variable domain, rest sourced from reference TRBV7-8 and TRBJ1-4, is GAGVSQSPRYKVAKRGQDVALRCDPISGHVSLFWYQQALGQGPEFLTYFQNEAQLDKSGLPSDRFFAERPEGSVSTLKIQRTQQEDSAVYLCASSSGLREKLFFGSGTQLSVL.